This entry describes one T cell receptor beta chain. The data derive from a study of blood T cell repertoires in COVID-19. Study-level background: Acute and convalescent COVID-19 samples came from the United States, Italy and Spain. T cells, B-cell-depleted T cells, or PBMCs provided the cDNA or gDNA that served as material.

Original data processing: Nucleated cell number was recorded as an estimate derived from reference gene primer amplification. TCRdb's table, derived via immunoSEQ multiplex PCR, lists solely in-frame clones and lacks some. V and J calls plus clone size are reproduced from that table; the DNA served to infer D and trimming. Of 120,000 to 150,000 clones in the sample, about four fifths are singletons; the top ten hold roughly 8%. Trimming removed 6 bases from V and 0 bases from J; junction bases left unmatched: 8. The germline CDR1 and CDR2 sequences are ENHRY and SYGVKD. This CDR3 contains 16 residues.

The sample comprised peripheral blood. The V and J genes are TRBV10-3 and TRBJ1-3, with 7 positions matching TRBD1. This TCR derives from a human donor in a cohort sampled during active COVID-19. The CDR3 nucleotides read TGTGCCATCAGCCGAAGACAGGGAGCCTCTGGAAACACCATATATTTT. Protein: CAISRRQGASGNTIYF.